This TCR beta chain stems from a study of brain T cells in children with intractable seizures. From germline, CDR1 is SQVTM and CDR2 ANQGSEA. The CDR3 length is 15 residues. J gave up 3 bases and V 4 bases, and 6 bases lay outside the gene matches. Note on this clone: The antigen is unknown.

Assay: immunoSEQ multiplex PCR; the TCRdb copy retains only in-frame clones and omits some. This table holds around 340,000 clones, about 93% found once. Study-wide results and caveats: Pre-surgery blood may have been undersampled, hiding some clones. Patients' HCMV serostatus was unknown; virus specificity rests on CDR3 similarity alone.

The time point was: blood from clinic visit 5 months post-surgery; TSC patient then seizure free. The sequenced cases were selected for having the highest brain T cell transcript signatures. Patients received at least one anti-epileptic drug before surgery. The specimen comprised peripheral blood, sampled about 5 months after surgery. V is TRBV29-1 and J is TRBJ2-1, with TRBD2 identical over 10 bases. This TCR derives from a boy younger than two with tuberous sclerosis and intractable seizures. The CDR3 sequence is CSVGSGLASYNEQFF. Written as DNA, the CDR3 is TGCAGCGTTGGGTCGGGACTAGCGAGCTACAATGAGCAGTTCTTC.